This is a list of T cell receptor beta chains from one sample in a study of OX40 agonist ivuxolimab in advanced cancers. The table came from immunoSEQ multiplex PCR; TCRdb's copy has only in-frame clones and leaves some out. In the table there are tens of thousands of clones, approximately 85% of which are singletons. The input for sequencing was CD4+ or CD8+ T cells sorted from blood, taken in a trial of the OX40 agonist ivuxolimab. The source is an adult with an advanced solid tumor such as melanoma, head and neck, liver or kidney cancer. Both conserved end residues are part of each CDR3. Each record gives: D gene, V gene, clone size, J gene, CDR3 DNA, CDR3 protein. A D gene is named only where the DNA matches it firmly. Only some rows state a clone size, as once, few, many or a class for expanded clones.

D gene: NA; V gene: TRBV19; clone size: NA; J gene: TRBJ2-7; CDR3 DNA: TGTGCCAGTAGTATGAACCCGAAGCCCAGACGCTACGAGCAGTACTTC; CDR3 protein: CASSMNPKPRRYEQYF
D gene: TRBD2; V gene: TRBV4-1; clone size: NA; J gene: TRBJ2-1; CDR3 DNA: TGCGCCAGCAGCCACCCACTAGCGGGGGGGCCTTACAATGAGCAGTTCTTC; CDR3 protein: CASSHPLAGGPYNEQFF
D gene: NA; V gene: TRBV15; clone size: NA; J gene: TRBJ2-7; CDR3 DNA: TGTGCCACCAGCAGAGTAGAAGGTAGGAGAGGACACGAGCAGTACTTC; CDR3 protein: CATSRVEGRRGHEQYF
D gene: TRBD1; V gene: TRBV4-2; clone size: NA; J gene: TRBJ1-4; CDR3 DNA: TGTGCCAGCAGCCAAGGAGGGGGCGGTAGCGGGAATGAAAAACTGTTTTTT; CDR3 protein: CASSQGGGGSGNEKLFF
D gene: TRBD1; V gene: TRBV14; clone size: NA; J gene: TRBJ2-3; CDR3 DNA: TGTGCCAGCCGGGGACAGGGCTATACAGATACGCAGTATTTT; CDR3 protein: CASRGQGYTDTQYF
D gene: NA; V gene: TRBV28; clone size: NA; J gene: TRBJ2-7; CDR3 DNA: TGTGCCAGCAAAGGGACCTTCTACGAGCAGTACTTC; CDR3 protein: CASKGTFYEQYF
D gene: NA; V gene: TRBV5-4; clone size: NA; J gene: TRBJ2-1; CDR3 DNA: TGTGCCAGCAGCCTCGGGTGGGAGTGGTCCTACAATGAGCAGTTCTTC; CDR3 protein: CASSLGWEWSYNEQFF
D gene: NA; V gene: TRBV30; clone size: once; J gene: TRBJ1-1; CDR3 DNA: TGTGCCTGGAGTGGGGGGGAGTACGCTGAAGCTTTCTTT; CDR3 protein: CAWSGGEYAEAFF
D gene: TRBD1; V gene: TRBV9; clone size: NA; J gene: TRBJ2-5; CDR3 DNA: TGTGCCAGCAGCACAGGACAGGGGGCAGAGACCCAGTACTTC; CDR3 protein: CASSTGQGAETQYF
D gene: TRBD1; V gene: TRBV10-3; clone size: NA; J gene: TRBJ2-7; CDR3 DNA: TGTGCCACCCAGCAACCGGGGACAGACTCCTACGAGCAGTACTTC; CDR3 protein: CATQQPGTDSYEQYF
D gene: NA; V gene: TRBV7-2; clone size: NA; J gene: TRBJ2-7; CDR3 DNA: TGTGCCAGCAGCCTTAACTACGAGCAGTACTTC; CDR3 protein: CASSLNYEQYF
D gene: TRBD1; V gene: TRBV2; clone size: few; J gene: TRBJ1-6; CDR3 DNA: TGTGCCAGCAGTGAAGAGGACAGGGGGCGTTCACCCCTCCACTTT; CDR3 protein: CASSEEDRGRSPLHF
D gene: NA; V gene: TRBV29-1; clone size: NA; J gene: TRBJ2-7; CDR3 DNA: TGCAGCGTTGGAAAGGACGAGCAGTACTTC; CDR3 protein: CSVGKDEQYF
D gene: NA; V gene: TRBV7-9; clone size: NA; J gene: TRBJ2-7; CDR3 DNA: TGTGCCAGCAGCTTTACGACAGCCCTCGAGCAGTACTTC; CDR3 protein: CASSFTTALEQYF
D gene: TRBD1; V gene: TRBV7-3; clone size: few; J gene: TRBJ1-2; CDR3 DNA: TGTGCCAGCAGCCAGGGGGACAGGGACTATGGCTACACCTTC; CDR3 protein: CASSQGDRDYGYTF
D gene: NA; V gene: TRBV6-1; clone size: NA; J gene: TRBJ1-5; CDR3 DNA: TGTGCCAGCAGTGAAGCGCCGCAGAATCAGCCCCAGCATTTT; CDR3 protein: CASSEAPQNQPQHF
D gene: NA; V gene: TRBV7-7; clone size: NA; J gene: TRBJ2-3; CDR3 DNA: TGTGCTAGCAGCGGCGGGAACAGGGGCACAGATACGCAGTATTTT; CDR3 protein: CASSGGNRGTDTQYF
D gene: NA; V gene: TRBV27; clone size: once; J gene: TRBJ1-1; CDR3 DNA: TGTGCCAGCTCCGTAGGCTTGAACACTGAAGCTTTCTTT; CDR3 protein: CASSVGLNTEAFF
D gene: NA; V gene: TRBV30; clone size: NA; J gene: TRBJ1-5; CDR3 DNA: TGTGCCTGGGGGGCCGGCGCGGCCCAGCATTTT; CDR3 protein: CAWGAGAAQHF
D gene: TRBD1; V gene: TRBV5-6; clone size: NA; J gene: TRBJ2-4; CDR3 DNA: TGTGCCAGCAGGACGACAGGGGGCGCTTACATTCAGTACTTC; CDR3 protein: CASRTTGGAYIQYF
D gene: NA; V gene: TRBV28; clone size: NA; J gene: TRBJ1-2; CDR3 DNA: TGTGCCAGCAGTTTATCCACGGTTGGCTACACCTTC; CDR3 protein: CASSLSTVGYTF
D gene: TRBD1; V gene: TRBV5-4; clone size: NA; J gene: TRBJ1-3; CDR3 DNA: TGTGCCAGCAGCTCTAGACAGGGAGCGAGAAACACCATATATTTT; CDR3 protein: CASSSRQGARNTIYF
D gene: NA; V gene: TRBV7-8; clone size: NA; J gene: TRBJ1-1; CDR3 DNA: TGTGCCAGCAGCCCTGGGGGATGGGGGGCTAACACTGAAGCTTTCTTT; CDR3 protein: CASSPGGWGANTEAFF
D gene: NA; V gene: TRBV7-2; clone size: medium-sized; J gene: TRBJ2-7; CDR3 DNA: TGTGCCAGCAGCTCCCGGACCCGGGACAAAGCCTACGAGCAGTACTTC; CDR3 protein: CASSSRTRDKAYEQYF
D gene: NA; V gene: TRBV10-3; clone size: NA; J gene: TRBJ2-3; CDR3 DNA: TGTGCCATCAGAAGGGACTTGGCGGATACGCAGTATTTT; CDR3 protein: CAIRRDLADTQYF
D gene: NA; V gene: TRBV6-1; clone size: NA; J gene: TRBJ1-6; CDR3 DNA: TGTGCCAGCAGTGAATATCCAAGCGGGTCAGGGATGTCCTATAATTCACCCCTCCACTTT; CDR3 protein: CASSEYPSGSGMSYNSPLHF
D gene: NA; V gene: TRBV10-3; clone size: NA; J gene: TRBJ1-1; CDR3 DNA: TGTGCCATCAGTGGGGGGGCTGGGGGCAACACTGAAGCTTTCTTT; CDR3 protein: CAISGGAGGNTEAFF
D gene: TRBD1; V gene: TRBV4-1; clone size: NA; J gene: TRBJ1-4; CDR3 DNA: TGCGCCAGCAGCGATGACAGGGGGAATGAAAAACTGTTTTTT; CDR3 protein: CASSDDRGNEKLFF
D gene: NA; V gene: TRBV5-1; clone size: few; J gene: TRBJ2-3; CDR3 DNA: TGCGCCAGCAGCTTACGGACAGCTACACATACGCAGTATTTT; CDR3 protein: CASSLRTATHTQYF
D gene: NA; V gene: TRBV7-3; clone size: NA; J gene: TRBJ2-6; CDR3 DNA: TGTGCCAGCAGCCTAGGCTCTGGGGCCAACGTCCTGACTTTC; CDR3 protein: CASSLGSGANVLTF
D gene: TRBD2; V gene: TRBV27; clone size: NA; J gene: TRBJ2-3; CDR3 DNA: TGTGCCAGCAGTTTTTCAGGACTAGCGGGAGAAAGGACGCAGTATTTT; CDR3 protein: CASSFSGLAGERTQYF
D gene: TRBD2; V gene: TRBV29-1; clone size: NA; J gene: TRBJ2-1; CDR3 DNA: TGCAGCGTTGATCTCCGACTAGCGGGCGAGCAGTTCTTC; CDR3 protein: CSVDLRLAGEQFF
D gene: NA; V gene: TRBV18; clone size: once; J gene: TRBJ2-7; CDR3 DNA: TGTGCCAGCTCATACAGGGAAGTCTACGAGCAGTACTTC; CDR3 protein: CASSYREVYEQYF
D gene: NA; V gene: TRBV19; clone size: NA; J gene: TRBJ2-6; CDR3 DNA: TGTGCCAGTACGCGGGTTCTATCTGGGGCCAACGTCCTGACTTTC; CDR3 protein: CASTRVLSGANVLTF
D gene: TRBD1; V gene: TRBV18; clone size: few; J gene: TRBJ2-2; CDR3 DNA: TGTGCCAGCTCACAAGACAGGGTGGTGAAGGCCGGGGAGCTGTTTTTT; CDR3 protein: CASSQDRVVKAGELFF
D gene: NA; V gene: TRBV11-2; clone size: NA; J gene: TRBJ2-5; CDR3 DNA: TGTGCCAGCAGCTTAGATTGGAGCCGGGACCCCAGGAAAGAGACCCAGTACTTC; CDR3 protein: CASSLDWSRDPRKETQYF
D gene: NA; V gene: TRBV11-2; clone size: NA; J gene: TRBJ2-1; CDR3 DNA: TGTGCCAGCAGCTTAGAAAGGACTATAGTTGAGCAGTTCTTC; CDR3 protein: CASSLERTIVEQFF
D gene: TRBD2; V gene: TRBV18; clone size: NA; J gene: TRBJ2-1; CDR3 DNA: TGTGCCAGCTCACCATTGGCGGGGGGAGGTGACAATGAGCAGTTCTTC; CDR3 protein: CASSPLAGGGDNEQFF
D gene: NA; V gene: TRBV5-1; clone size: NA; J gene: TRBJ1-2; CDR3 DNA: TGCGCCAGCAGCATGGACACATTTTTCAACTATGGCTACACCTTC; CDR3 protein: CASSMDTFFNYGYTF
D gene: TRBD1; V gene: TRBV7-2; clone size: NA; J gene: TRBJ2-1; CDR3 DNA: TGTGCCAGCAGCTTAGGGACAGGGCCTCAGGGTGAGCAGTTCTTC; CDR3 protein: CASSLGTGPQGEQFF
D gene: NA; V gene: TRBV9; clone size: NA; J gene: TRBJ2-3; CDR3 DNA: TGTGCCAGCAGCGTAGATATAGAGAGCACAGATACGCAGTATTTT; CDR3 protein: CASSVDIESTDTQYF
D gene: TRBD2; V gene: TRBV11-2; clone size: once; J gene: TRBJ2-1; CDR3 DNA: TGTGCCAGCAGCTTAGGCGGGACTAGCGGCGGTGAGCAGTTCTTC; CDR3 protein: CASSLGGTSGGEQFF
D gene: NA; V gene: TRBV6-6; clone size: NA; J gene: TRBJ1-2; CDR3 DNA: TGTGCCAGCAGTCCCCGGGGTTATGGCTACACCTTC; CDR3 protein: CASSPRGYGYTF
D gene: NA; V gene: TRBV6-6; clone size: NA; J gene: TRBJ2-1; CDR3 DNA: TGTGCCAGCAGCCGGGACGCCTACAATGAGCAGTTCTTC; CDR3 protein: CASSRDAYNEQFF
D gene: TRBD1; V gene: TRBV6-4; clone size: NA; J gene: TRBJ1-1; CDR3 DNA: TGTGCCAGCAGTGCCAGGGCGACAGGGATGAACACTGAAGCTTTCTTT; CDR3 protein: CASSARATGMNTEAFF